The 24 T cell receptor beta chains below come from one sample, sequenced in a study of cytomegalovirus exposure and HLA in healthy donors. The PCR contained 60 Vbeta and 13 Jbeta primers. Profiling relied on immunoSEQ multiplex PCR, and the TCRdb table lists in-frame clones only, not all of them. This sample has approximately 120,000 clones, with roughly 70% found just once. Sequencing was performed on PBMCs. Receptors originate from a man aged 35 to 55 in good health and CMV-seronegative.

This chain connects TRBV4-3 to TRBJ2-7, with 8 bases that match TRBD2. This CDR3 contains 14 residues. Losses at the gene ends were 2 bases for V and 4 bases for J; bases not matched to a gene: 4. Germline CDR1 is LGHNA and CDR2 is YSLEER. CDR3: CASSQSGGAYEQYF. DNA of the CDR3: TGCGCCAGCAGCCAATCGGGGGGGGCGTACGAGCAGTACTTC.

V usage is TRBV28 and J usage is TRBJ2-1; 11 bases are shared with TRBD1. Germline V gives CDR1 MDHEN, CDR2 SYDVKM. The length of the CDR3 is 15 residues. V lost 7 bases and J lost 5; bases outside the gene matches: 7. The CDR3: CASTMGGQGDNEQFF. The CDR3 DNA follows: TGTGCCAGCACCATGGGGGGACAGGGGGACAATGAGCAGTTCTTC.

The rearrangement uses TRBV2 and TRBJ1-2; 7 nucleotides align to TRBD1. This CDR3 is built from 16 residues. The ends lost 0 bases at V and 4 bases at J; junction bases unmatched: 8. Germline V gene lookup returns CDR1 SNHLY and CDR2 FYNNEI. The CDR3 loop reads CASSEALHQGVYGYTF. In nucleotides, the CDR3 is TGTGCCAGCAGTGAAGCGCTTCACCAGGGGGTCTATGGCTACACCTTC.

Here the CDR3 reads CAWDLAGGTKTQYF. CDR3 in DNA: TGTGCCTGGGACCTAGCGGGGGGGACGAAGACCCAGTACTTC. V is TRBV30 and J is TRBJ2-5; 12 bases align to TRBD2. The J segment lost 6 bases and the V segment lost 5 bases, leaving 7 bases of the junction unmatched. From germline, CDR1 is GTSNPN and CDR2 SVGIG (reference sequence). There are 14 residues in the CDR3.

The CDR3 DNA sequence: TGTGCCAGCAGCTCCGGACTAAACTACGAGCAGTACTTC. It specifies CASSSGLNYEQYF. J is TRBJ2-7 and V is TRBV7-3; a weak D match, TRBD2 (6 bases). The germline gives CDR1 SGHTA, CDR2 FQGTGA. The V end lost 4 bases, the J end lost 3 bases, and 10 bases lay between the germline ends. The CDR3 totals 13 residues.

J is TRBJ2-7 and V is TRBV5-1; 14 nucleotides match TRBD2. Trimming cost V 4 bases and J 5 bases; bases outside gene matches: 5. Germline-derived CDR1 and CDR2 are SGHRS and YFSETQ. This CDR3 contains 15 residues. This CDR3 reads CASSPGLAGVDEQYF. The CDR3 nucleotides are TGCGCCAGCAGCCCGGGACTAGCGGGGGTCGACGAGCAGTACTTC.

The V call is TRBV10-3, the J call TRBJ1-2; 7 bases are a match to TRBD1. Germline V gene lookup returns CDR1 ENHRY and CDR2 SYGVKD. V gave up 3 bases and J gave up 5 bases; unmatched junction bases: 12. The CDR3 runs 16 residues. This CDR3 reads CAISDPRQGKRYGYTF. DNA for the CDR3: TGTGCCATCAGTGACCCCCGACAGGGCAAGCGGTATGGCTACACCTTC.

The J gene is TRBJ2-2, the V gene TRBV2; 9 bases match TRBD1. V shed 4 bases and J 3 bases; nucleotides not matched to a gene: 15. The CDR3 covers 19 residues. The V gene's germline CDR1 is SNHLY and CDR2 FYNNEI. The CDR3 reads CASSARDRVFRLDTGELFF. DNA for the CDR3: TGTGCCAGCAGTGCCCGGGACAGGGTATTTAGATTGGACACCGGGGAGCTGTTTTTT. Together with reference TRBV2 and TRBJ2-2, the CDR3 gives the full variable domain: EPEVTQTPSHQVTQMGQEVILRCVPISNHLYFYWYRQILGQKVEFLVSFYNNEISEKSEIFDDQFSVERPDGSNFTLKIRSTKLEDSAMYFCASSARDRVFRLDTGELFFGEGSRLTVL.

The chain has TRBV4-3 and TRBJ1-1, with a possible D match to TRBD1 (5 bases). CDR3 length: 14 residues. Germline CDR1 is LGHNA and CDR2 is YSLEER. With 4 bases removed from V and 0 bases from J, the gap between germline ends came to 9 bases. The CDR3 sequence: CASSRRRVNTEAFF. In DNA form, the CDR3 reads TGCGCCAGCAGCCGCCGCAGGGTGAACACTGAAGCTTTCTTT.

The V call is TRBV4-1, the J call TRBJ1-4, with D perhaps matching TRBD1 (5 bases). Trimming left V 5 bases short and J 5 bases short, with 21 bases between. Germline V gene sequence: CDR1 MGHRA, CDR2 YSYEKL. The CDR3 spans 17 residues. The CDR3 loop reads CASSTPGAVGMNEKLFF. CDR3 coding DNA: TGCGCCAGCAGCACCCCTGGGGCTGTGGGGATGAATGAAAAACTGTTTTTT.

The V call is TRBV29-1, the J call TRBJ2-2; TRBD2 matches 7 bases. The CDR3 runs to 13 residues. CDR1 and CDR2 from the germline V gene are SQVTM and ANQGSEA. The ends lost 6 bases at V and 5 bases at J; junction bases unmatched: 6. The chain's CDR3 is CSVGGVGTGELFF. CDR3 nucleotide sequence: TGCAGCGTGGGGGGGGTAGGGACCGGGGAGCTGTTTTTT.

This clone was counted only a few times. The genes are TRBV7-3 and TRBJ1-1; no clear D. The V and J ends lost 1 base and 7 bases respectively, with 16 bases between them. Germline values: CDR1 SGHTA, CDR2 FQGTGA. The CDR3 is 15 amino acids. In DNA form, the CDR3 reads TGTGCCAGCAGCTTAATGCCGTTGGCGGTTAATGAAGCTTTCTTT. Translating gives CASSLMPLAVNEAFF.

V usage is TRBV5-6 and J usage is TRBJ1-3; 8 nucleotides match TRBD1. Germline values: CDR1 SGHDT, CDR2 YYEEEE. This CDR3 spans 14 amino acids. The V segment lost 4 bases and the J segment 4 bases; nucleotides outside the gene matches: 4. The CDR3 is CASSVTGVGNTIYF. CDR3 bases: TGTGCCAGCAGCGTGACAGGGGTGGGAAACACCATATATTTT. The variable domain in full, completed from reference TRBV5-6 and TRBJ1-3, reads DAGVTQSPTHLIKTRGQQVTLRCSPKSGHDTVSWYQQALGQGPQFIFQYYEEEERQRGNFPDRFSGHQFPNYSSELNVNALLLGDSALYLCASSVTGVGNTIYFGEGSWLTVV.

The chain combines TRBV27 with TRBJ2-7; 12 positions agree with TRBD1. CDR1 is MNHEY, CDR2 SMNVEV, per germline (reference sequence). J gave up 7 bases and V 5 bases, and 9 bases lay outside the gene matches. The CDR3 spans 15 residues. The CDR3 loop reads CASSRRDRGPWEQYF. The CDR3 DNA reads as TGTGCCAGCAGTCGCCGGGACAGGGGGCCTTGGGAGCAGTACTTC.

The gene calls are TRBV11-1 and TRBJ1-1, with D maybe TRBD1 (5 bases). Between the trimmed V and J ends, which lost 1 base and 7 bases, there was a span of 10 bases. The CDR3 spans 13 residues. Germline assignment: CDR1 SGHAT and CDR2 FQDESV (reference sequence). The CDR3 loop is CASSLVPQGEAFF. The CDR3, as DNA: TGTGCCAGCAGCTTAGTTCCCCAGGGTGAAGCTTTCTTT.

The chain carries TRBV5-1 and TRBJ1-5, with D maybe TRBD1 (5 bases). Trimming cost V 4 bases and J 6 bases, with 11 bases left between them. The CDR3 sequence is 13 residues long. CDR1 and CDR2 (germline): SGHRS, YFSETQ. The CDR3 nucleotides read TGCGCCAGCAGCCTCGGTGGGGCTCAGCCCCAGCATTTT. Protein sequence: CASSLGGAQPQHF.

The genes are TRBV6-1 and TRBJ2-1, with a weak D call TRBD1 (6 bases). In germline, CDR1 is MNHNS, CDR2 SASEGT. V gave up 11 bases and J gave up 3 bases, with 11 bases separating them. This CDR3 is built from 12 residues. The CDR3 is CASRGDYNEQFF. In nucleotides, the CDR3 is TGTGCCTCCAGGGGAGACTACAATGAGCAGTTCTTC.

The rearrangement joins TRBV10-3 to TRBJ2-7, with D perhaps matching TRBD1 (6 bases). CDR1 is ENHRY and CDR2 is SYGVKD in the germline V gene. The length of the CDR3 is 14 residues. V gave up 10 bases and J gave up 3 bases, with 19 bases separating them. The CDR3: CATRPETGHYEQYF. The CDR3 coding sequence is TGTGCCACCCGGCCCGAGACAGGACACTACGAGCAGTACTTC.

This clone was observed a handful of times. The chain employs TRBV11-2 and TRBJ2-5; 12 nucleotides agree with TRBD2. Trimming took 5 bases from V and 8 from J; bases not matched to a gene: 3. This CDR3 has 13 residues. CDR1 and CDR2 (germline): SGHAT, FQNNGV. The CDR3 DNA follows: TGTGCCAGCAGCCTGACTAGCGGGGGAACCCAGTACTTC. Translation gives CASSLTSGGTQYF.

This clone was picked up a small number of times. The V call is TRBV5-1, the J call TRBJ2-7, with 8 bases that match TRBD2. The CDR3 covers 14 residues. V trimming: 2 bases; J trimming: 3 bases; junction bases outside the gene matches: 4. CDR1 and CDR2 (germline): SGHRS, YFSETQ. The CDR3 nucleotides are TGCGCCAGCAGCTTTGGCGGGGGGATCTACGAGCAGTACTTC. It specifies CASSFGGGIYEQYF.

The sample holds a few counts of this clone. The J gene is TRBJ1-5, the V gene TRBV4-1; a weak D match, TRBD1 (6 bases). Germline V gives CDR1 MGHRA, CDR2 YSYEKL. The CDR3 consists of 14 residues. Trimming left V 5 bases short and J 1 base short, with 9 bases between. The DNA for the CDR3 is TGCGCCAGCAGCTGGACAGAGAGCAATCAGCCCCAGCATTTT. Amino acids: CASSWTESNQPQHF.

This clone was counted only a few times. The genes are TRBV5-6 and TRBJ2-2, with 7 bases aligning to TRBD1. Per germline, CDR1 SGHDT and CDR2 YYEEEE. J lost 4 bases, V lost 0 bases, and 0 bases had no gene match. The CDR3 covers 14 residues. The CDR3 DNA follows: TGTGCCAGCAGCTTGGCAGGGGGCACCGGGGAGCTGTTTTTT. Translated, it gives CASSLAGGTGELFF.

This chain uses TRBV19 with TRBJ2-1; TRBD2 matches 14 bases. J was trimmed by 8 bases and V by 5 bases; bases with no gene match: 14. Germline V gene data show CDR1 as LNHDA and CDR2 as SQIVND (reference sequence). This CDR3 region has 18 residues. The chain's CDR3 is CASSETGTSGGRLHEQFF. CDR3 nucleotides: TGTGCCAGTAGTGAAACCGGGACTAGCGGGGGCCGTTTGCATGAGCAGTTCTTC.

This chain uses TRBV2 with TRBJ1-6; a possible D gene is TRBD1 (6 bases). The V and J ends lost 3 bases and 10 bases respectively, with 13 bases between them. CDR3 length: 14 residues. From germline, CDR1 is SNHLY and CDR2 FYNNEI. The CDR3 region has the DNA TGTGCCAGCAGTGAGAGCCAGGGGTTGTCACCCCTCCACTTT. This encodes CASSESQGLSPLHF. Combining the CDR3 with reference TRBV2 and TRBJ1-6 gives the whole variable domain EPEVTQTPSHQVTQMGQEVILRCVPISNHLYFYWYRQILGQKVEFLVSFYNNEISEKSEIFDDQFSVERPDGSNFTLKIRSTKLEDSAMYFCASSESQGLSPLHFGNGTRLTVT.